This paragraph reports one T cell receptor beta chain. The antigen remains unidentified. The sample originates from a study of cytomegalovirus exposure and HLA in healthy donors. The study ran its PCR with 60 Vbeta and 13 Jbeta primers. The table came from immunoSEQ multiplex PCR; TCRdb's copy has only in-frame clones and leaves some out. The sample consists of roughly 100,000 clones, 78% of them appearing once. Germline CDR1 is MNHEY and CDR2 is SVGAGI. The V and J ends lost 5 bases and 1 base respectively, with 12 bases between them. CDR3 length equals 14 residues. Study results and limitations: An observed cluster of highly shared sequence variants was recorded as a likely sequencing artifact.

The material sequenced was PBMCs. This receptor was identified in a man younger than 45 in good health and CMV-seronegative. This chain uses TRBV6-5 with TRBJ2-7; D might be TRBD2 (6 bases). The CDR3: CASSTSGLSYEQYF. In DNA, the CDR3 is TGTGCCAGCAGTACCAGCGGGTTGTCCTACGAGCAGTACTTC.